This is a list of T cell receptor beta chains from one sample in a study of Ad26.COV2.S vaccination and SARS-CoV-2 variants. This table comes from immunoSEQ multiplex PCR, and its TCRdb copy is limited to in-frame clones, with some not included. The table includes some 390,000 clones, 70% to 90% detected once. Source: peripheral blood, taken in a trial of Ad26.COV2.S vaccine versus placebo. These receptors were taken from a person between 18 and 59 years old who received the Ad26.COV2.S COVID-19 vaccine or a placebo. Each CDR3 is given with its conserved first and last residue. The order of the fields is D gene, clone size, J gene, V gene, CDR3 DNA, CDR3 protein. The D gene is left open where the match is weak. Clone size is not always given. Where it is, it says once, few, many or a class for expanded clones.

D: TRBD1
size: once
J: TRBJ1-1
V: TRBV27
DNA: TGTGCCACCTCTGAGACAGGGGGCACTGAAGCTTTCTTT
CDR3: CATSETGGTEAFF

D: TRBD2
size: -
J: TRBJ2-5
V: TRBV7-8
DNA: TGTGCCAGCAGCCGCATAGCGGGACCCCAAGAGACCCAGTACTTC
CDR3: CASSRIAGPQETQYF

D: TRBD1
size: -
J: TRBJ1-1
V: TRBV11-3
DNA: TGTGCCAGCAGCTACGGGACAGGGAAGGGTTCCACTGAAGCTTTCTTT
CDR3: CASSYGTGKGSTEAFF

D: -
size: -
J: TRBJ2-2
V: TRBV4-2
DNA: TGTGCCAGCAGCCAAGGGGTCACCGGGGAGCTGTTTTTT
CDR3: CASSQGVTGELFF

D: TRBD2
size: -
J: TRBJ2-5
V: TRBV11-3
DNA: TGTGCCAGCAGCCCCGGGACTAGCGGGAGTGAGGAGACCCAGTACTTC
CDR3: CASSPGTSGSEETQYF

D: -
size: -
J: TRBJ2-3
V: TRBV29-1
DNA: TGCAGCGTTGAGCGGGGTGTGGATACGCAGTATTTT
CDR3: CSVERGVDTQYF

D: -
size: -
J: TRBJ2-2
V: TRBV24-1
DNA: TGTGCCACCAGCCGAAACCCCCTTTTGGACGGCACGAACACCGGGGAGCTGTTTTTT
CDR3: CATSRNPLLDGTNTGELFF

D: TRBD2
size: -
J: TRBJ2-3
V: TRBV4-2
DNA: TGTGCCAGCAGCCCCCGAGTAACTAGCGGACTCACAGATACGCAGTATTTT
CDR3: CASSPRVTSGLTDTQYF

D: -
size: -
J: TRBJ2-7
V: TRBV5-1
DNA: TGCGCCAGCAGCTCTGGACTTGGGGCGATGCGGGGAGCGAACGAGCAGTACTTC
CDR3: CASSSGLGAMRGANEQYF

D: TRBD2
size: once
J: TRBJ2-3
V: TRBV12-3/TRBV12-4
DNA: TGTGCCAGCAGCGAACTAGCGGGAGATACGCAGTATTTT
CDR3: CASSELAGDTQYF

D: -
size: -
J: TRBJ2-7
V: TRBV6-5
DNA: TGTGCCAGCAGTTACCTCTTAGGGGGACGGACTTACGAGCAGTACTTC
CDR3: CASSYLLGGRTYEQYF

D: -
size: -
J: TRBJ2-2
V: TRBV9
DNA: TGTGCCAGCAGCGTAGTGGGGGCAGGGGCCGGGGAGCTGTTTTTT
CDR3: CASSVVGAGAGELFF

D: TRBD2
size: -
J: TRBJ2-3
V: TRBV2
DNA: TGTGCCAGCGCCCCACTAGCGGGGGGGGAAAGGGCGCAGTATTTT
CDR3: CASAPLAGGERAQYF

D: TRBD1
size: -
J: TRBJ2-2
V: TRBV7-9
DNA: TGTGCCAGCACAGGACAGGGGGTTTATGTCGGGGAGCTGTTTTTT
CDR3: CASTGQGVYVGELFF

D: -
size: -
J: TRBJ2-3
V: TRBV24-1
DNA: TGTGCCACCAGTGACCCACAGGGATTAGGCACAGATACGCAGTATTTT
CDR3: CATSDPQGLGTDTQYF